This is a list of T cell receptor beta chains from one sample in a study of cytomegalovirus exposure and HLA in healthy donors. Sequencing was performed with immunoSEQ multiplex PCR; in TCRdb, only in-frame clones are kept and a portion is missing. The sample carries roughly 140,000 clones, around 73% recorded once. Sequenced input: PBMCs. These receptors were collected from a human donor in good health. Both conserved end residues are part of each CDR3. D genes are given only for firm matches. Size is omitted from some rows. Given values are once, few, many or a class for expanded clones.

j_call d_call v_call clone_size cdr3_nt cdr3_aa
TRBJ2-2 . TRBV5-1 . TGCGCCAGCAGTTCGGACTGGAGGGGGGAGCTGTTTTTT CASSSDWRGELFF
TRBJ1-2 . TRBV6-1 . TGTGCCAGCGCCCACCGGGAGTACACCTTC CASAHREYTF
TRBJ2-7 . TRBV4-1 . TGCGCCAGCAGCCAAGAACAGGGTTTTCAGTACGAGCAGTACTTC CASSQEQGFQYEQYF
TRBJ2-5 . TRBV11-2 . TGTGCCAGCAGGATCAGCGTGGAGACCCAGTACTTC CASRISVETQYF
TRBJ1-1 . TRBV5-5 . TGTGCCAGCAGCTTGCGAGGTGAAGCTTTCTTT CASSLRGEAFF
TRBJ2-5 . TRBV15 once TGTGCCACCAGCAGAGATCATCGACTAAGGGAGACCCAGTACTTC CATSRDHRLRETQYF
TRBJ2-5 TRBD1 TRBV5-1 . TGCGCCAGCAGCGGGACAGGGGGTGAGACCCAGTACTTC CASSGTGGETQYF
TRBJ2-5 . TRBV27 . TGTGCCAGCAGTCTTATATACCACAGGGGGGGGGAGACCCAGTACTTC CASSLIYHRGGETQYF
TRBJ2-5 . TRBV7-8 . TGTGCCAGCAGCTCGATAACCGGGACAAACCAAGAGACCCAGTACTTC CASSSITGTNQETQYF
TRBJ2-3 . TRBV5-6 . TGTGCCAGCAGCTCCGGCCCCCTGGAATGGGGGGGCAACACAGATACGCAGTATTTT CASSSGPLEWGGNTDTQYF
TRBJ2-7 TRBD2 TRBV25-1 . TGTGCCAGCAGTCACCCAACTAGCGGCACGGACTACGAGCAGTACTTC CASSHPTSGTDYEQYF
TRBJ2-7 . TRBV4-1 . TGCGCCAGCAGCCAAGTCGGGGTCCGCGAGCAGTACTTC CASSQVGVREQYF
TRBJ2-3 TRBD2 TRBV18 . TGTGCCAGCTGGATTCGCGGGGGGGGCACAGATACGCAGTATTTT CASWIRGGGTDTQYF
TRBJ2-7 TRBD2 TRBV7-2 . TGTGCCAGCAGCCCGACTAGCGGATCTTACGAGCAGTACTTC CASSPTSGSYEQYF
TRBJ2-7 . TRBV6-5 . TGTGCCAGCTCTGCGGGGCCCTACGAGCAGTACTTC CASSAGPYEQYF
TRBJ2-1 TRBD2 TRBV10-1 . TGCGCCAGCAGTGAGACTTCTAGCGGGAGCTCTGAGCAGTTCTTC CASSETSSGSSEQFF
TRBJ2-1 . TRBV5-1 . TGCGCCAGCAGCTTGGGACTAGGACCCAATGAGCAGTTCTTC CASSLGLGPNEQFF
TRBJ2-5 . TRBV2 . TGTGCCAGCAGTGATGGCGCGGCTCCTTTGGTCGAGACCCAGTACTTC CASSDGAAPLVETQYF
TRBJ2-5 . TRBV9 . TGTGCCAGCAGCGGAACGGGGATTCAAGAGACCCAGTACTTC CASSGTGIQETQYF
TRBJ1-2 . TRBV18 . TGTGCCAGCTCACAAAACAGAGACTATGGCTACACCTTC CASSQNRDYGYTF
TRBJ1-2 TRBD1 TRBV5-1 . TGCGCCAGCAGCTTAGAACAGGGGGTAGGTGGCTACACCTTC CASSLEQGVGGYTF
TRBJ2-5 TRBD1 TRBV7-9 . TGTGCCAGCAGCGAGACAGGGGGCCAAGAGACCCAGTACTTC CASSETGGQETQYF
TRBJ1-4 TRBD1 TRBV29-1 . TGCAGCGTTGGACAGGGTGGGAATGAAAAACTGTTTTTT CSVGQGGNEKLFF
TRBJ2-5 TRBD2 TRBV12-5 once TGTGCTAGTGGTTTGATACTAGCGGGAGGTCCAGAGACCCAGTACTTC CASGLILAGGPETQYF
TRBJ2-7 TRBD2 TRBV28 once TGTGCCAGCAGTTTAGGGCTAGCGGGGACCTACGAGCAGTACTTC CASSLGLAGTYEQYF
TRBJ2-7 TRBD1 TRBV5-6 . TGTGCCAGCAGCTTTGGACAGGGGACCTACGAGCAGTACTTC CASSFGQGTYEQYF
TRBJ1-3 TRBD1 TRBV7-9 few TGTGCCAGCGGACAGGGGAATGGAAACACCATATATTTT CASGQGNGNTIYF
TRBJ2-7 . TRBV2 few TGTGCCAGCAGAGGCAGCGTCTACGAGCAGTACTTC CASRGSVYEQYF